Below are 25 T cell receptor beta chains sequenced from a single sample in a study of blood T cells in healthy people across ages. For the second PCR, which ran for about 6 to 12 cycles, a sample-barcoded 5' primer and a J-beta primer mix were used. TCRdb reprocessed the 5' RACE reads with MiXCR, giving one entry per CDR3 protein. This sample has roughly 1.6 million distinct CDR3 sequences, with roughly 32% found just once. Specimen: blood. These receptors all stem from a woman in her twenties or thirties in good health.

This clonotype has a handful of counts. The chain employs TRBV2 and TRBJ2-1, with 9 bases fitting TRBD2. After removal of 5 bases from V and 6 bases from J, the junction contained 8 bases not matched to a gene. From germline, CDR1 is SNHLY and CDR2 FYNNEI. The CDR3 loop spans 15 amino acids. CDR3 sequence: CASSLAGEWFNEQFF. CDR3 bases: TGTGCCAGCAGTTTAGCGGGAGAATGGTTCAATGAGCAGTTCTTC.

This clonotype was seen a handful of times. The rearrangement joins TRBV27 to TRBJ2-5; D perhaps matches TRBD1 (6 bases). Germline V gene lookup returns CDR1 MNHEY and CDR2 SMNVEV (reference sequence). CDR3 size: 13 residues. Trimming removed 8 bases at V and 5 bases at J, with 15 bases between. In DNA form, the CDR3 reads TGTGCCAGCCGTCTGTTGGGGGCTGAGACCCAGTACTTC. Protein: CASRLLGAETQYF.

The chain carries TRBV10-2 and TRBJ2-7; D may be TRBD2 (6 bases). This CDR3 has 16 residues. Trimming removed 0 bases from V and 3 bases from J, with 15 bases in between. In germline, CDR1 is WSHSY, CDR2 SAAADI. CDR3 sequence reads: CASSESTAGLLYEQYF. In DNA form, the CDR3 reads TGCGCCAGCAGTGAGTCGACAGCAGGACTACTCTACGAGCAGTACTTC.

The CDR3 region is CSVPAGNLGNTIYF. As DNA, the CDR3 is TGCAGTGTCCCCGCAGGGAATTTGGGAAACACCATATATTTT. The gene calls are TRBV20-1 and TRBJ1-3; D may be TRBD1 (5 bases). V lost 7 bases and J lost 4, with 17 bases in between. Germline CDR1 and CDR2: DFQATT and SNEGSKA (reference sequence). This CDR3 contains 14 residues.

J is TRBJ2-5 and V is TRBV6-5; TRBD1 matches at 8 bases. The DNA matches TRBJ2-7 better at its end, which makes the J call doubtful. The V gene's germline CDR1 is MNHEY and CDR2 SVGAGI. CDR3 length equals 14 residues. The CDR3 DNA reads as TGTGCCAGCAGTGTAGGGACAGGCTGGTACGAGCAGTACTTC. This encodes CASSVGTGWYEQYF.

The chain couples TRBV6-1 to TRBJ2-1, with D perhaps assigned TRBD1 or TRBD2 (5 bases each). The V end lost 5 bases, the J end lost 1 base, and 9 bases lay between the germline ends. The CDR3 spans 14 residues. Germline loops: CDR1 MNHNS, CDR2 SASEGT. The CDR3 DNA reads TGTGCCAGCAGTAGAGAGGGGTCCTACAATGAGCAGTTCTTC. Translated, it gives CASSREGSYNEQFF.

This chain joins TRBV11-2 and TRBJ2-7; possibly TRBD2 for D (6 bases). V lost 0 bases, J lost 9 bases, and 18 bases lay in between. Germline loops: CDR1 SGHAT, CDR2 FQNNGV. The CDR3 runs 15 residues. This chain's CDR3 is CASSLEAGRYIGQYF. CDR3 DNA: TGTGCCAGCAGCTTAGAGGCAGGGAGGTATATTGGGCAGTACTTC.

A few counts support this clonotype. V and J are TRBV6-1 and TRBJ2-3; D tentatively fits TRBD1 or TRBD2 (5 bases each). The CDR3 covers 14 residues. Germline-derived CDR1 and CDR2 are MNHNS and SASEGT. Deletions cut 3 bases from V and 4 bases from J, with 11 bases between. In DNA form, the CDR3 reads TGTGCCAGCAGTGAGAGGGGCCCCCCAGATACGCAGTATTTT. Protein product: CASSERGPPDTQYF.

The sample holds a few counts of this clonotype. V and J are TRBV4-2 and TRBJ1-1; TRBD1 is a possible D gene (6 bases). Germline CDR1 LGHNA, CDR2 YNFKEQ. The CDR3 is 15 residues long. The V end lost 0 bases, the J end lost 4 bases, and 12 bases lay between the germline ends. For the CDR3, the DNA is TGTGCCAGCAGCCAAGATCCACAGGGCCCCACTGAAGCTTTCTTT. Translation: CASSQDPQGPTEAFF.

The rearrangement uses TRBV6-1 and TRBJ2-3, with D tentatively TRBD1 or TRBD2 (5 bases each). CDR1 is MNHNS, CDR2 SASEGT, per germline. This CDR3 has 15 residues. V was clipped by 5 bases and J by 2 bases, with 14 bases between them. In DNA, the CDR3 is TGTGCCAGCAGTCTGGCCGGGACCACCACAGATACGCAGTATTTT. Amino acids: CASSLAGTTTDTQYF.

This clonotype turned up a few times. The gene calls are TRBV10-3 and TRBJ2-1; 16 bases are a match to TRBD2. Germline CDR1 reads ENHRY; CDR2 reads SYGVKD. The CDR3 totals 16 residues. Unmatched junction bases numbered 7, after V lost 6 bases and J lost 8 bases. The CDR3 is CAIRPGLAGGQDEQFF. The CDR3 DNA follows: TGTGCCATCAGGCCGGGACTAGCGGGGGGGCAGGATGAGCAGTTCTTC.

The J gene is TRBJ2-7, the V gene TRBV29-1; D is perhaps TRBD2 (5 bases). Trimming removed 4 bases from V and 2 bases from J, with 9 bases in between. The CDR3 is made up of 12 amino acids. CDR1 is SQVTM and CDR2 is ANQGSEA in the germline V gene. CDR3 loop: CSVVREPYEQYF. The CDR3 DNA is TGCAGCGTTGTTAGGGAGCCCTACGAGCAGTACTTC.

This clonotype was picked up a small number of times. The chain recombines TRBV3-1 with TRBJ2-3, with D hard to call. Germline loops: CDR1 LGHDT, CDR2 YNNKEL (reference sequence). The CDR3 is made up of 14 amino acids. V lost 0 bases and J 4 bases, leaving 8 bases between the germline ends. The CDR3 sequence: CASSQDPPADTQYF. Here the CDR3 DNA reads TGTGCCAGCAGCCAAGACCCCCCTGCAGATACGCAGTATTTT.

V usage is TRBV2 and J usage is TRBJ2-1; tentatively, D is TRBD1 or TRBD2 (5 bases each). Germline-derived CDR1 and CDR2 are SNHLY and FYNNEI. Trimming cost V 3 bases and J 6 bases, with 15 bases left between them. CDR3 length: 15 amino acids. The CDR3: CASSDEGTSINEQFF. CDR3 DNA: TGTGCCAGCAGTGATGAAGGGACGTCGATCAATGAGCAGTTCTTC.

The V call is TRBV12-3 or TRBV12-4, the J call TRBJ2-1; 11 bases match TRBD2. The CDR3 consists of 16 residues. V lost 6 bases to trimming and J lost 7 bases; unmatched junction nucleotides: 11. The CDR3 coding sequence is TGTGCCAGCAGGAACTATCGACTAGCGGGACTGAATGAGCAGTTCTTC. It translates to CASRNYRLAGLNEQFF.

The gene calls are TRBV20-1 and TRBJ2-3; D is tentatively TRBD1 or TRBD2 (5 bases each). Germline V CDR1 and CDR2: DFQATT, SNEGSKA (reference sequence). Trimming left V 3 bases short and J 0 bases short, with 13 bases between. This CDR3 contains 15 residues. CDR3 DNA sequence: TGCAGTGCTAGCACCTCGGGGCCTAGCACAGATACGCAGTATTTT. Protein product: CSASTSGPSTDTQYF.

The V call is TRBV7-9, the J call TRBJ1-2, with D perhaps TRBD1 (5 bases). The CDR3 sequence is 14 residues long. V lost 5 bases and J lost 4, with 14 bases in between. Germline V lookup: CDR1 SEHNR, CDR2 FQNEAQ (reference sequence). The DNA for the CDR3 is TGTGCCAGCAGCCATGCCGGGGGATTCTATGGCTACACCTTC. Amino acid sequence: CASSHAGGFYGYTF.

The J gene is TRBJ1-5, the V gene TRBV12-3 or TRBV12-4, with a possible D match to TRBD1 (6 bases). The ends were cut back, 7 bases at V and 7 bases at J, with 17 bases in the middle. This CDR3 is built from 14 residues. The CDR3 loop is CASTLRGGGQPQHF. CDR3 in DNA: TGTGCCAGCACCCTCAGGGGTGGTGGACAGCCCCAGCATTTT.

This clonotype has a handful of counts. Here the CDR3 reads CASSVWGRRRGDEQFF. The CDR3 DNA follows: TGTGCCAGCAGCGTATGGGGACGGCGAAGGGGGGACGAGCAGTTCTTC. The chain combines TRBV9 with TRBJ2-1; D tentatively fits TRBD1 or TRBD2 (6 bases each). The V end was cut by 1 base, the J end by 10 bases, with 21 bases between. This CDR3 has 16 residues. The germline gives CDR1 SGDLS, CDR2 YYNGEE.

This clonotype has just a few counts. V and J are TRBV14 and TRBJ2-1, with 8 bases fitting TRBD2. Trimming cost V 4 bases and J 7 bases; bases outside gene matches: 9. The CDR3 spans 15 residues. Germline-derived CDR1 and CDR2 are SGHDN and FVKESK. The DNA of the CDR3 is TGTGCCAGCAGCCTTCTGAGCGGGGGCAGGAATGAGCAGTTCTTC. Protein sequence: CASSLLSGGRNEQFF.

The chain couples TRBV6-2 or TRBV6-3 to TRBJ2-1; D remains ambiguous. The CDR3 loop spans 15 amino acids. V was cut by 6 bases and J by 1 base, with 13 bases left in between. Germline V CDR1 and CDR2: MNHEY, SVGEGT. The chain's CDR3 is CASRQTRVSYNEQFF. CDR3 DNA: TGTGCCAGCAGACAAACACGGGTATCCTACAATGAGCAGTTCTTC.

The chain carries TRBV7-9 and TRBJ1-4; TRBD1 matches 7 bases. CDR3 length equals 16 residues. The V segment lost 4 bases and the J segment 4 bases; nucleotides outside the gene matches: 9. Germline V gene sequence: CDR1 SEHNR, CDR2 FQNEAQ (reference sequence). Written as DNA, the CDR3 is TGTGCCAGCAGCTCCTCTACCGGGACAGATAATGAAAAACTGTTTTTT. It is translated as CASSSSTGTDNEKLFF.

The chain carries TRBV20-1 and TRBJ2-3, with TRBD2 as a possible D gene (6 bases). Trimming stripped 5 bases from V and 5 bases from J, with 20 bases between. Germline CDR1 DFQATT, CDR2 SNEGSKA (reference sequence). The CDR3 consists of 15 residues. The CDR3 region is CSAGRLVGGVDTQYF. The CDR3 nucleotides are TGCAGTGCTGGCCGACTAGTTGGAGGTGTAGATACGCAGTATTTT.

The gene calls are TRBV18 and TRBJ2-1; TRBD2 matches 7 bases. This CDR3 contains 15 residues. Germline values: CDR1 KGHSH, CDR2 LQKENI. V gave up 2 bases and J gave up 5 bases; unmatched junction bases: 6. The DNA for the CDR3 is TGTGCCAGCTCACCAATGAGCGGGGACCACAATGAGCAGTTCTTC. Its translation is CASSPMSGDHNEQFF.

This chain joins TRBV30 and TRBJ2-1, with a possible D match to TRBD2 (7 bases). The V and J ends lost 0 bases and 4 bases respectively, with 10 bases between them. The V gene's germline CDR1 is GTSNPN and CDR2 SVGIG (reference sequence). This CDR3 spans 14 amino acids. The CDR3 sequence: CAWSVGGLYNEQFF. In nucleotides, the CDR3 is TGTGCCTGGAGTGTGGGGGGGCTGTACAATGAGCAGTTCTTC.